This TCR beta chain derives from a study of tumor and adjacent non-tumor tissue in lung cancer. At the level of the study: Patients were aged about 31 to 76, 10 men and about 5 women, stage I to III.

TCRbeta libraries were built with three rounds of nested PCR, modified from ARM-PCR. TCRdb used MiXCR to reprocess the multiplex PCR reads, holding one entry per CDR3 protein. The data contain some 71,000 distinct CDR3 sequences, roughly 72% of them seen just once; the ten biggest clones take up roughly a tenth. No cell sorting was done before RNA was extracted from the tissue. Germline V lookup: CDR1 MGHRA, CDR2 YSYEKL. This CDR3 is built from 16 residues. This clonotype has a handful of counts. The sequence derives from a woman in her forties with non-small cell lung cancer. The chain carries TRBV4-1 and TRBJ2-3; D is possibly TRBD1 (6 bases). The specimen sequenced was lung tumor tissue. Here the CDR3 reads CISSQRYGGQTDTQYF. CDR3 DNA: TGCATCAGCAGCCAAAGATATGGAGGACAGACAGATACGCAGTATTTT.